Listed below are T cell receptor beta chains from one sample, sequenced in a study of regulatory and conventional T cells in RAG deficiency. Clones were sequenced by immunoSEQ multiplex PCR, and TCRdb holds only the in-frame ones, with some missing. The repertoire holds 45,000 to 50,000 clones, with 85% to 90% as singletons. These same data were also listed under a study on regulatory T cells.

Sequenced input: CD4+ effector T cells sorted from blood. These receptors originate from a human donor in good health. CDR3s include the opening cysteine and the closing phenylalanine or tryptophan. The D gene is left open where the match is weak. Rows may omit the clone size; those that give it use once, few, many or a size class.

j_call | clone_size | v_call | d_call | cdr3_aa | cdr3_nt
TRBJ1-2 | few | TRBV6-1 | TRBD1 | CASSEKTGGSLGYTF | TGTGCCAGCAGTGAAAAGACAGGGGGGAGCTTGGGCTACACCTTC
TRBJ2-5 | - | TRBV18 | - | CASSPPTRRETQYF | TGTGCCAGCTCACCACCGACTCGACGGGAGACCCAGTACTTC
TRBJ2-7 | - | TRBV6-4 | TRBD1 | CASTWTGKAYEQYF | TGTGCCAGCACATGGACAGGGAAGGCCTACGAGCAGTACTTC
TRBJ1-1 | once | TRBV18 | - | CASSPGMGSSGYTEAFF | TGTGCCAGCTCACCAGGGATGGGGTCTTCTGGGTACACTGAAGCTTTCTTT
TRBJ1-1 | - | TRBV12-5 | - | CASGPTASRNTEAFF | TGTGCTAGTGGTCCGACAGCCAGTCGAAACACTGAAGCTTTCTTT
TRBJ1-4 | few | TRBV14 | - | CASSSRVQEKLFF | TGTGCCAGCAGCAGCAGGGTACAGGAAAAACTGTTTTTT
TRBJ1-2 | - | TRBV9 | - | CASSSLAQGTYGYTF | TGTGCCAGCAGCTCGTTGGCGCAGGGGACGTATGGCTACACCTTC
TRBJ1-2 | - | TRBV15 | - | CATSRDLGLGGAGYTF | TGTGCCACCAGCAGAGATCTAGGGTTGGGGGGAGCTGGCTACACCTTC
TRBJ1-6 | - | TRBV6-1 | - | CASSDGVPLGNSPLHF | TGTGCCAGCAGTGACGGGGTTCCGCTCGGGAATTCACCCCTCCACTTT
TRBJ2-7 | - | TRBV29-1 | TRBD1 | CSVRMAGTGEVYEQYF | TGCAGCGTTCGCATGGCCGGGACAGGGGAGGTTTACGAGCAGTACTTC
TRBJ1-2 | - | TRBV7-9 | - | CASSLASGYTF | TGTGCCAGCAGCTTAGCTAGCGGCTACACCTTC
TRBJ1-1 | once | TRBV30 | - | CAWMGRMNTEAFF | TGTGCCTGGATGGGACGGATGAACACTGAAGCTTTCTTT
TRBJ1-6 | - | TRBV18 | TRBD1 | CASSTTGISYNSPLHF | TGTGCCAGCTCTACGACAGGGATCTCCTATAATTCACCCCTCCACTTT
TRBJ1-6 | few | TRBV18 | - | CASSPNPTNSPLHF | TGTGCCAGCTCTCCGAATCCCACTAATTCACCCCTCCACTTT
TRBJ2-7 | - | TRBV4-1 | TRBD2 | CASSHMASGPYEQYF | TGCGCCAGCAGCCATATGGCTAGCGGCCCCTACGAGCAGTACTTC
TRBJ1-3 | - | TRBV5-1 | - | CASSLGWTSGNTIYF | TGCGCCAGCAGCCTGGGGTGGACCTCTGGAAACACCATATATTTT
TRBJ1-2 | - | TRBV14 | - | CASSQGDVWRARDYGYTF | TGTGCCAGCAGCCAAGGAGACGTCTGGAGGGCCAGGGACTATGGCTACACCTTC
TRBJ1-2 | - | TRBV6-5 | - | CASSQQGGYGYTF | TGTGCCAGCAGCCAACAGGGCGGCTATGGCTACACCTTC
TRBJ1-6 | - | TRBV6-4 | - | CASSDSTPAPRLDSPLHF | TGTGCCAGCAGTGACTCTACCCCGGCCCCCCGGTTGGATTCACCCCTCCACTTT